This T cell receptor (beta chain) comes out of a study of blood T cells in healthy people across ages. PBMCs, at least 6.5 million per sample, were isolated. With each sample, at least 6 micrograms of total RNA were extracted. The CDR3 sequence is 13 residues long. CDR1 and CDR2 from the germline V gene are PRHDT and FYEKMQ (reference sequence). A second PCR of 7 to 11 cycles used a sample-barcoded 5' primer and a J-beta primer mix. TCRdb recomputed calls from the 5' RACE reads with MiXCR, one row per CDR3 protein. The data show fewer than 1.5 million distinct CDR3 sequences, around 39% seen once. This receptor was taken from a woman between 18 and 30 years old in good health. The chain combines TRBV13 with TRBJ2-5; D possibly corresponds to TRBD2 (6 bases). The J call could be wrong; TRBJ2-7 is a better fit for the DNA end. The sequencing sample was made of blood. The CDR3 region is CASSGDGGHEQYF. The CDR3 nucleotides read TGTGCCAGCAGCGGAGATGGAGGGCACGAGCAGTACTTC.